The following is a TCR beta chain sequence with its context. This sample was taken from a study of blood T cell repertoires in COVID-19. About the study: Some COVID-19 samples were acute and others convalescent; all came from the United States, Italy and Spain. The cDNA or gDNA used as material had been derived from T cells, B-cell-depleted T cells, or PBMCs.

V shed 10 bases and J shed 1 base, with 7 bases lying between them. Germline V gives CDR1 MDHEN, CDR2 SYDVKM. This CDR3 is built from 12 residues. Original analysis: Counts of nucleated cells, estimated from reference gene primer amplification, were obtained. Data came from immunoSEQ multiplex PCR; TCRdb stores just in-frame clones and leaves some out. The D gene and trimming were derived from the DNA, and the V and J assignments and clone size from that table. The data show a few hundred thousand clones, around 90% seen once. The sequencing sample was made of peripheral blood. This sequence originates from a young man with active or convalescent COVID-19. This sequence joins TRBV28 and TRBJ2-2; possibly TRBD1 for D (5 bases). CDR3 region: CATTGNTGELFF. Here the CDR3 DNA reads TGTGCCACCACAGGGAACACCGGGGAGCTGTTTTTT.